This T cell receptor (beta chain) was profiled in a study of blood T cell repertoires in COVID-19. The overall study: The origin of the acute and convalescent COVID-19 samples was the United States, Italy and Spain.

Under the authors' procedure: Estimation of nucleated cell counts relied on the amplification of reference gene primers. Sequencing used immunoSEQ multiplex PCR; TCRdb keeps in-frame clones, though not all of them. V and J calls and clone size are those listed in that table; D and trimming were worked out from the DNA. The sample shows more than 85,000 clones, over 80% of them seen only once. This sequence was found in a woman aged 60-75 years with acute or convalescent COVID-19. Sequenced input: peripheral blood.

The CDR3 DNA sequence: TGTGCCAGCAGCCAAGGCACTAGCGGACACAATGAGCAGTTCTTC. Translation gives CASSQGTSGHNEQFF. J is TRBJ2-1 and V is TRBV3-1 (or the pseudogene TRBV3-2), with TRBD2 matching 8 bases. This CDR3 has 15 amino acids. Germline trimming cut 1 base from V and 5 bases from J; bases unmatched to any gene: 4. Per germline, CDR1 LGHDT and CDR2 YNNKEL (reference sequence).